This T cell receptor (beta chain) originates from a study of cytomegalovirus exposure and HLA in healthy donors (dated by TCRdb to the late 2010s). About the full investigation: According to an earlier analysis of several hundred of the donors, about 179 million T cells yielded some 110 million unique TCR beta sequences and 250 to 350 Gb of sequence data. An earlier analysis of roughly 600 of the donors used high-throughput TCR beta sequencing to judge whether each TCR beta V gene segment behaved as functional or pseudogenic. To predict cytomegalovirus infection status, the study combined high-throughput TCR immunosequencing, statistical association of individual TCRs with disease status, and machine learning. Every discovery cohort repertoire had been produced on one sequencing platform. Genome-wide SNP genotypes for about 55% of the roughly 670 donors were used in a later genetic analysis, which treated that subset as a discovery cohort. HLA typing included class I and class II loci at four-digit resolution. Rather than drawing on any new phenotypic data, the later analysis identified candidate immune exposures from TCR beta sequences and the way those sequences occurred across donors. Typing coverage varied by locus: 629-630 donors for A, B, C, DRB1 and DQB1; approximately 560 for DQA1; more than 600 for DPA1; around 490 for DPB1. The study was designed to test whether signatures of past pathogen exposure could be identified by cataloging public T cell receptors. Across approximately 420 genotyped donors of the cohort, an average of roughly 250,000 unique TCR beta nucleotide sequences per donor were sequenced, and roughly 17% of those sequences were non-productive. In addition to the first cohort of roughly 700 subjects, a separate validation cohort of 130 or so different subjects was used. A later analysis re-examined previously published TCR beta repertoires from 600 to 700 donors and added high-resolution HLA genotyping to investigate patterns of TCR occurrence. Of the 300 to 500 genotyped donors, 65% to 90% were placed in the genetic ancestry cluster associated with self-reported Caucasian donors. Roughly 5 DR-DQ haplotypes were handled as single units for association and clustering, since linkage in the cohort was strong. Using immunosequencing, the study profiled T cell repertoires from about 620 subjects and related those repertoires to cytomegalovirus serostatus. An early release that covered about 600 HLA-typed donors contained approximately 300 gigabases of sequencing data and around 85 million unique TCR sequences. Alongside the repertoire data, information on donor age, sex, ethnicity and CMV serostatus was compiled. Summary of the overall study and its limitations: Because counts were too low, around 17 rarely observed V segments, including chromosome 9 orphons, were left out of the earlier analysis of a few hundred of the donors. Across donors, most TCR sequences were observed very rarely, whereas some public TCRs were present in many individuals. Immune exposure information for the cohort was limited to CMV serostatus. According to a later analysis, most CMV-associated TCR beta chains appeared to be HLA-restricted, and the HLA associations seemed to be driven largely by CMV exposure. The cohort was sequenced for TCR beta chains only, and without alpha or paired-chain data the features that could be detected were limited. Several of the top co-occurrence clusters appeared to be linked to parvovirus B19, influenza, CMV and Epstein-Barr virus, according to a later analysis. A cluster of highly shared sequence variants was judged likely to be a technical artifact of the sequencing pipeline. A total of 164 TCR beta chains were listed by the study as associated with cytomegalovirus. Assigning TCR associations to individual alleles was difficult when HLA alleles, especially DR and DQ, strongly co-occurred. In an earlier analysis of under 600 of the donors, most TCR beta V segments were observed in productive rearrangements about 90% or about 30% of the time, broadly matching IMGT annotations. A few of the identified cytomegalovirus-associated TCR beta chains were confirmed in vitro to be specific for cytomegalovirus antigens. Linkage disequilibrium might explain the correlated functional status among segregating V segments, but an unknown experimental factor could not be excluded. A further reported finding was that TCR beta sequences accurately predicted the HLA-A and HLA-B alleles for most subjects in the first cohort. The 87-base-pair reads could not distinguish some IMGT-functional V segments, including TRBV6-2 and TRBV6-3, so those segments were excluded. In a later genetic analysis, fewer N-insertions in productive TCRs were reported among donors in an Asian-associated ancestry cluster than the roughly 670-donor mean. A later analysis associated 16,951 TCR beta sequences with specific HLA alleles at a false discovery rate of 0.05. According to the authors, the approach could potentially be generalized to other disease states and immunological phenotypes. An association between a missense DCLRE1C variant and V-gene and J-gene trimming of TCR beta chains was found in a later genetic analysis and replicated in an independent cohort. Because HLA typing was missing for some donors at each locus, association tests included only the typed subset. Roughly uniform sequencing depth across donors was assumed in presence/absence analyses, although this assumption may not hold. A later analysis found that TCR association rates varied across HLA loci, with DRB1 alleles showing the most associated TCRs and HLA-C alleles the fewest. In a later analysis, HLA-associated TCR beta chains showed more clonal expansion and lower generation probabilities than non-associated chains that were equally common. The classifier was reported to diagnose cytomegalovirus status with high specificity and sensitivity in both the original and validation cohorts.

In this sample, this clone turned up once. No antigen is known for it. One base away there is no much larger clone; base qualities are not given. Libraries were built with the immunoSEQ multiplex PCR assay. A mixture of 60 forward primers for TCR Vbeta segments and 13 reverse primers for TCR Jbeta segments was used in the multiplex PCR. A multiplex PCR assay on genomic DNA amplified the CDR3 region of rearranged TCR beta genes. The amplified TCR beta libraries were sequenced on the Illumina HiSeq System as 87-base-pair reads. In the source study's methods: Across the 700 or so repertoires, a later analysis counted 60 million to 90 million unique TCR beta chains, 8.5 million to 12 million of which were shared by at least two donors. Raw reads were error-corrected and collapsed into unique sequences with a nearest-neighbor algorithm that merged closely related sequences to remove PCR and sequencing errors. Alignment of CDR3 sequences to IMGT reference sequences was used to assign V, D and J gene segments. For a sequence to be retained, at least a six-nucleotide match to both a V gene segment and a J gene segment was required. A rearrangement was called productive if the CDR3 had no stop codons and remained in frame with V and J, and every other rearrangement was called non-productive. Following IMGT convention, CDR3 was defined as the stretch from the second conserved V-encoded cysteine up to the conserved J-encoded phenylalanine. The earlier analysis of approximately 500 of the donors excluded sequences that lacked an unambiguous match to a single V gene segment. An earlier analysis of a few hundred of the donors classified V segments as functional when productive rearrangements were above 56.7% and as segregating when the standard deviation between donors was above 5%. A statistical classification framework was built to diagnose cytomegalovirus status from the catalog of TCR beta chain sequences. In a later analysis, V and J genes were assigned by comparing TCR nucleotide sequences against IMGT/GENE-DB human TR gene sequences. In a later analysis, CDR3 sequences and most-parsimonious VDJ recombination scenarios were assigned using the TCRdist pipeline. In a later analysis, each TCR beta chain was defined by its CDR3 amino acid sequence together with its V-gene family, and reads lacking a unique V-gene family were excluded. As a way to deal with suspected cross-contamination and a sequencing artifact, a later analysis dropped hundreds of nucleotide sequences that were highly shared and had low generation probability. For each public chain, a later analysis derived a clonal expansion index from normalized ranks of inferred template counts within each repertoire. In a later analysis, generation probabilities were computed with a VDJ recombination model fitted to out-of-frame rearrangements, and the resulting probabilities were checked against IGoR. In a later analysis, TCR-TCR, TCR-HLA and TCR-CMV co-occurrence was scored with hypergeometric tests, and a repertoire-size bias correction was applied to TCR pairs. False discovery rates were estimated in a later analysis by permuting HLA or CMV assignments 20 times. In a later analysis, co-occurring TCRs were grouped using DBSCAN, with TCRdist sequence similarity added in when clustering inside HLA-allele-positive subsets. Co-occurrence clustering excluded repertoires with fewer than 30,000 or more than 120,000 public chains, plus five with anomalous nucleotide sharing. TCRdb carries this immuneACCESS record with in-frame sequences only. Its versions omit some clonotypes, under half of them owing to an unresolved V gene in the studies checked, with the rest unexplained. The D gene and trimming were derived from the DNA, and the V and J assignments and clone size from that table. This sample has around 180,000 clones in its table, and around 85% of those were observed once. 1% of the sample goes to the ten largest clones.

The cohort consisted of 650 to 850 healthy bone marrow donors. Cohort members were all nominally healthy when sampled, although unrecorded immune exposures were likely present. The donor was CMV seronegative and belonged to the group of 352 seronegative cohort members. A peripheral blood sample was collected from each donor, and TCR beta sequencing was performed on peripheral blood mononuclear cells. The Qiagen DNeasy Blood Extraction Kit was used to extract genomic DNA from the blood cell samples. From cysteine to phenylalanine, the CDR3 is 15 amino acids long. CDR3 DNA only is kept here, 45 bases in frame from base 1. Unmatched junction bases come to 4, with V trimmed by 4 bases and J by 7 bases. CDR1 and CDR2, looked up from the germline V gene, are SGHTA and FQGNSA.

The sequence links TRBV7-2 to TRBJ2-2, with 12 junctional bases fitting TRBD1. This sequence was found in a boy younger than 10 in good health and CMV-seronegative. Sequenced: PBMCs. The CDR3 has the sequence CASSSRDRGRGELFF. The DNA is as follows: TGTGCCAGCAGCTCCCGGGACAGGGGGCGCGGGGAGCTGTTTTTT.